The T cell receptor (beta chain) described here comes from a study of blood T cell repertoires in COVID-19. Trimming cost V 4 bases and J 1 base, with 20 bases left between them. This CDR3 region has 17 residues. The germline CDR1 and CDR2 sequences are SGHNT and YYREEE (reference sequence). In the original analysis: Estimation of nucleated cell counts relied on the amplification of reference gene primers. Sequencing was performed with immunoSEQ multiplex PCR; in TCRdb, only in-frame clones are kept and a portion is missing. From that table come the V and J calls and clone size; the DNA was used to work out D and trimming. In the table there are around 99,000 clones, about 89% of which are singletons.

The sequencing sample was made of peripheral blood. The genes are TRBV5-4 and TRBJ1-1; D might be TRBD1 (6 bases). This sequence originates from a woman between 25 and 40 years old with acute or convalescent COVID-19. In DNA, the CDR3 is TGTGCCAGCAGCAGAGGGGGTTTCGTCCCGGCGAACACTGAAGCTTTCTTT. Residues: CASSRGGFVPANTEAFF.